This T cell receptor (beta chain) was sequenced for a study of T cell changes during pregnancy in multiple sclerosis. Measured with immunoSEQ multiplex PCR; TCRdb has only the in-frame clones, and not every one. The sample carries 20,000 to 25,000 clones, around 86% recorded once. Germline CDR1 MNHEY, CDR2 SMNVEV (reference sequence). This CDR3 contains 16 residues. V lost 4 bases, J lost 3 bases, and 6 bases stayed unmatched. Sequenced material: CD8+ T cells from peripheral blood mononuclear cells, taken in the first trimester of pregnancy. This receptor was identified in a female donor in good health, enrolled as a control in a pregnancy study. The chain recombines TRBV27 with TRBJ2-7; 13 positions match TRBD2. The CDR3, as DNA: TGTGCCAGCAGTTCTTCTGGGACTAGCGGGATCTACGAGCAGTACTTC. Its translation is CASSSSGTSGIYEQYF.